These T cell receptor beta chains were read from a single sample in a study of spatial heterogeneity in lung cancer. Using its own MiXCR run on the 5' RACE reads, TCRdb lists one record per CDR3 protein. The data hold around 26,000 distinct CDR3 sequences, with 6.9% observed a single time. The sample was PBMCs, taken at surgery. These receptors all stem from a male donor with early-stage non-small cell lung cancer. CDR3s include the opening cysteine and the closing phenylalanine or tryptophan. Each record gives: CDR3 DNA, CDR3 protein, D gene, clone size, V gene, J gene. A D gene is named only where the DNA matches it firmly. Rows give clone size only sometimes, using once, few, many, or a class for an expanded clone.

TGCGCCAGCAGCTTGGCACAGGAGAACACTGAAGCTTTCTTT	CASSLAQENTEAFF	-	many	TRBV5-1	TRBJ1-1
TGTGCCAGCAGTTTATCCGGGCCAGGCTCCTACAATGAGCAGTTCTTC	CASSLSGPGSYNEQFF	-	-	TRBV27	TRBJ2-1
TGTGCCAGCAGTCCCCGACTAGCGGCGAGGAGCTCCTACGAGCAGTACTTC	CASSPRLAARSSYEQYF	TRBD2	few	TRBV6-6	TRBJ2-7
TGCAGTGCTAGAGAGGGGGGAGGACGCGAAAAACTGTTTTTT	CSAREGGGREKLFF	-	many	TRBV20-1	TRBJ1-4
TGTGCCAGCAGTGAAGAGGCTTGGGTAAACAATGAGCAGTTCTTC	CASSEEAWVNNEQFF	-	many	TRBV6-1	TRBJ2-1
TGCAGTGCTATCTCATTAAGGGCCCCCTTCGAGCCCCAGCATTTT	CSAISLRAPFEPQHF	-	many	TRBV20-1	TRBJ1-5
TGTGCCAGCAGCCTCGGACAGAACACCGGGGAGCTGTTTTTT	CASSLGQNTGELFF	-	-	TRBV7-6	TRBJ2-2
TGCAGTGCTAGTCGATGGACACCGAACACTGAAGCTTTCTTT	CSASRWTPNTEAFF	-	-	TRBV20-1	TRBJ1-1
TGTGCCAGCAGTAAGAGGAACACCGGGGAGCTGTTTTTT	CASSKRNTGELFF	-	-	TRBV28	TRBJ2-2
TGTGCCGCCAGCGTAGGAGTTACGAACTATGGCTACACCTTC	CAASVGVTNYGYTF	-	many	TRBV28	TRBJ1-2
TGCGCCAGCACCGAACATCACGTTCAGCCCCAGCATTTT	CASTEHHVQPQHF	-	-	TRBV10-2	TRBJ1-5
TGCAGTGCAAACCGGGACAGATATTCACCCCTCCACTTT	CSANRDRYSPLHF	TRBD1	-	TRBV20-1	TRBJ1-6
TGCGCCAGCAGCTTAGGACATATTGAAAAACTGTTTTTT	CASSLGHIEKLFF	-	-	TRBV5-1	TRBJ1-4
TGTGCCAGCAGCTCATCCTACGAGCAGTACTTC	CASSSSYEQYF	-	few	TRBV5-5	TRBJ2-7
TGCAGTGCTCCAGACAGGGGGAGCCATGGCTACACCTTC	CSAPDRGSHGYTF	TRBD1	many	TRBV20-1	TRBJ1-2
TGTGCCAGCAGCCAAGATATAGCCGTCTCTGGAAACACCATATATTTT	CASSQDIAVSGNTIYF	-	many	TRBV3-1	TRBJ1-3
TGCGCCAGCAGCTTGGGGCAGGGCTACAATGAGCAGTTCTTC	CASSLGQGYNEQFF	-	many	TRBV5-1	TRBJ2-1
TGTGCTAGTGGTTTGAGGCCCCAAGAGACCCAGTACTTC	CASGLRPQETQYF	-	many	TRBV12-5	TRBJ2-5
TGCAGTGCTAGAGATCGGACAGGGGGAAACACCATATATTTT	CSARDRTGGNTIYF	TRBD1	many	TRBV20-1	TRBJ1-3
TGCGCCAGCAGCCAGGGACTAGCGAACACCGGGGAGCTGTTTTTT	CASSQGLANTGELFF	TRBD2	medium-sized	TRBV4-1	TRBJ2-2
TGCGCCAGCAGCTTGGACGGGGGCGTGTACGAGCAGTACTTC	CASSLDGGVYEQYF	-	medium-sized	TRBV5-1	TRBJ2-7
TGTGCCAGCAGCCCGATTGGGAATGAAAAACTGTTTTTT	CASSPIGNEKLFF	-	many	TRBV9	TRBJ1-4
TGTGCCAGCAGCTTAAGAGGGAACACCGGGGAGCTGTTTTTT	CASSLRGNTGELFF	-	many	TRBV7-2	TRBJ2-2
TGTGCCAGTAGACCTGGGACGGGATCTAGCACAGATACGCAGTATTTT	CASRPGTGSSTDTQYF	-	-	TRBV19	TRBJ2-3
TGTGCCAGCAATGATCAGCCCCAGCATTTT	CASNDQPQHF	-	few	TRBV6-1	TRBJ1-5
TGTGCCAGCAGTTTCGGACTTCGGGCCATGTATTTT	CASSFGLRAMYF	-	many	TRBV12-3/TRBV12-4	TRBJ2-3
TGCGCCAGCAGCCAAGGTCAGACAGGGGACGGCACAGATACGCAGTATTTT	CASSQGQTGDGTDTQYF	TRBD1	few	TRBV4-3	TRBJ2-3
TGTGCCAGCAGCTTTGGACTAGGGTATGAGCAGTTCTTC	CASSFGLGYEQFF	TRBD2	-	TRBV7-2	TRBJ2-1
TGCGCCAGCAGCATAAACGAGGGAGTCAACGAGCAGTACTTC	CASSINEGVNEQYF	-	many	TRBV4-1	TRBJ2-7
TGTGCCAGCAGCGTCGGATCATACCAAGAGACCCAGTACTTC	CASSVGSYQETQYF	-	few	TRBV9	TRBJ2-5
TGTGCCAGCAGCGTAGGAACGGCGGGGGAGACCCAGTACTTC	CASSVGTAGETQYF	-	-	TRBV9	TRBJ2-5
TGTGCCAGCAGCCGGACAGGCCCTAATCAGCCCCAGCATTTT	CASSRTGPNQPQHF	TRBD1	-	TRBV14	TRBJ1-5
TGTGCCACCAGTGATTCCCGAGCTTCGATACGGGGCACCGGGGAGCTGTTTTTT	CATSDSRASIRGTGELFF	-	many	TRBV24-1	TRBJ2-2
TGTGCCAGCAGCTTAGGCAGGGTATTCGAGGAGACCCAGTACTTC	CASSLGRVFEETQYF	-	many	TRBV7-7	TRBJ2-5
TGTGCCAGCAGCATCATCCGACAGACGAACACCGGGGAGCTGTTTTTT	CASSIIRQTNTGELFF	-	many	TRBV28	TRBJ2-2
TGTGCCAGCAGGTTGGGCACTGAAGCTTTCTTT	CASRLGTEAFF	-	medium-sized	TRBV25-1	TRBJ1-1
TGTGCCAGCAGCGTTCAGGGATTACCTAACTACGAGCAGTACTTC	CASSVQGLPNYEQYF	-	few	TRBV7-9	TRBJ2-7
TGTGCCAGCAGTGAAGCACAAAGCACTGAAGCTTTCTTT	CASSEAQSTEAFF	-	many	TRBV6-1	TRBJ1-1
TGCAGTGGACTAGCGGGATTAACCAATGAGCAGTTCTTC	CSGLAGLTNEQFF	TRBD2	medium-sized	TRBV20-1	TRBJ2-1
TGTGCCAGCAGTTTAGCGGGGAGTAGCAATCAGCCCCAGCATTTT	CASSLAGSSNQPQHF	-	many	TRBV12-3/TRBV12-4	TRBJ1-5